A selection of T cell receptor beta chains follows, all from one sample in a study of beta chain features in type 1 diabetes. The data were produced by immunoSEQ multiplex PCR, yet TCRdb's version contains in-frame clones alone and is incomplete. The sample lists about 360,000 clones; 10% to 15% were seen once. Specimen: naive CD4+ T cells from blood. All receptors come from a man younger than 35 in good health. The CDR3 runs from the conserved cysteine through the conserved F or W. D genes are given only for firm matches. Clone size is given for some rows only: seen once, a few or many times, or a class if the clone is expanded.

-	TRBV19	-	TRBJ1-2	CASTNDRLYGYTF	TGTGCCAGTACCAACGACAGACTCTATGGCTACACCTTC
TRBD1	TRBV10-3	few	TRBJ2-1	CAISPRGQGAYEQFF	TGTGCCATCAGTCCCCGTGGACAGGGGGCATATGAGCAGTTCTTC
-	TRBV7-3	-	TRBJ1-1	CASSLTRAYGEAFF	TGTGCCAGCAGCTTAACGAGGGCCTACGGGGAAGCTTTCTTT
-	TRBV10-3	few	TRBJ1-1	CAISESQGRVNTEAFF	TGTGCCATCAGTGAGTCACAGGGAAGGGTGAACACTGAAGCTTTCTTT
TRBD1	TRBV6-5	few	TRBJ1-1	CASSYGTGRTEAFF	TGTGCCAGCAGTTACGGGACAGGGAGAACTGAAGCTTTCTTT
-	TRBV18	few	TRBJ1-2	CASSPGRGYGYTF	TGTGCCAGCTCCCCCGGACGGGGCTATGGCTACACCTTC
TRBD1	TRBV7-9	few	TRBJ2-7	CASSLLGTGAYEQYF	TGTGCCAGCAGCTTATTGGGGACAGGGGCCTACGAGCAGTACTTC
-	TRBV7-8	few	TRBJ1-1	CASLGWGPGSRTEAFF	TGTGCCAGTCTAGGCTGGGGTCCGGGGTCAAGGACTGAAGCTTTCTTT
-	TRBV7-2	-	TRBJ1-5	CASSSRVNGQPQHF	TGTGCCAGCAGCTCCAGGGTTAACGGACAGCCCCAGCATTTT
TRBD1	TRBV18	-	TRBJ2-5	CASSPANRGRGETQYF	TGTGCCAGCTCACCAGCGAACAGGGGGCGCGGGGAGACCCAGTACTTC
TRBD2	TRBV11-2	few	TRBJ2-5	CASSLREGKETQYF	TGTGCCAGCAGCTTACGGGAGGGGAAAGAGACCCAGTACTTC
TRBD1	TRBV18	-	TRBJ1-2	CASSPRDRRYGYTF	TGTGCCAGCTCACCCAGGGACAGGCGCTATGGCTACACCTTC
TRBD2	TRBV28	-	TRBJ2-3	CASSPGTSPGTQYF	TGTGCCAGCAGCCCCGGGACTAGTCCAGGTACGCAGTATTTT
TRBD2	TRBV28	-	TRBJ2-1	CASSPSGGPYNEQFF	TGTGCCAGCAGTCCCAGCGGGGGACCCTACAATGAGCAGTTCTTC
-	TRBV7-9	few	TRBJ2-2	CASRRGTGAGELFF	TGTGCCAGCAGGAGGGGGACCGGGGCCGGGGAGCTGTTTTTT
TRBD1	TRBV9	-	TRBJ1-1	CASSVARGPFIEAFF	TGTGCCAGCAGCGTAGCTAGGGGGCCTTTCATTGAAGCTTTCTTT
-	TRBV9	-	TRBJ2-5	CASSLGGAGPFRETQYF	TGTGCCAGCAGCCTAGGTGGGGCGGGACCATTCAGGGAGACCCAGTACTTC
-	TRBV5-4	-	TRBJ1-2	CASSQEPGLGYTF	TGTGCCAGCAGCCAGGAGCCAGGGCTTGGCTACACCTTC
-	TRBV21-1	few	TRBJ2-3	CASSKEPREGLADTQYF	TGTGCCAGCAGCAAAGAACCCCGGGAGGGCCTCGCAGATACGCAGTATTTT
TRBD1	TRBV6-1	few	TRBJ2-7	CASSAGQGAYEQYF	TGTGCCAGCAGTGCAGGACAGGGGGCTTACGAGCAGTACTTC